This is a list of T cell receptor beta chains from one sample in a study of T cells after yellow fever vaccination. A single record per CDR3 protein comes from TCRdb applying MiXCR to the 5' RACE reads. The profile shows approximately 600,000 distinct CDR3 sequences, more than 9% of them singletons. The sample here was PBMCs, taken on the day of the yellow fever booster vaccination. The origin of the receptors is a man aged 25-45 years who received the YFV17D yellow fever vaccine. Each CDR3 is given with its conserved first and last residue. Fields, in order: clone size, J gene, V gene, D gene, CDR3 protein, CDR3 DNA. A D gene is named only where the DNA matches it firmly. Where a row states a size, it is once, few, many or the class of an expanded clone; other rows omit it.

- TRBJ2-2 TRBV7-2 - CASSRSNHWDTGELFF TGTGCCAGCAGCAGAAGTAACCACTGGGACACCGGGGAGCTGTTTTTT
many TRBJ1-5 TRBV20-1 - CSAQGTWIAGNQPQHF TGCAGTGCCCAGGGTACGTGGATCGCGGGCAATCAGCCCCAGCATTTT
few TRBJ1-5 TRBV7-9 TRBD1 CASSYYRGGSNQPQHF TGTGCCAGCAGCTATTACAGGGGCGGGAGCAATCAGCCCCAGCATTTT
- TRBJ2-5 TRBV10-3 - CAISGGQDYETQYF TGTGCCATCAGTGGCGGGCAGGATTATGAGACCCAGTACTTC
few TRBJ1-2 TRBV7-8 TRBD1 CASSSITGESNYGYTF TGTGCCAGCAGCTCTATTACAGGGGAATCTAACTATGGCTACACCTTC
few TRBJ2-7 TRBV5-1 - CASSLALGLHEQYF TGCGCCAGCAGCTTGGCCTTGGGTCTCCACGAGCAGTACTTC
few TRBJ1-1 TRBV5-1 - CASSLEGVYTEAFF TGCGCCAGCAGCTTGGAGGGGGTGTACACTGAAGCTTTCTTT
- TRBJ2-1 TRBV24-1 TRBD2 CATRSGRADNEQFF TGTGCCACCAGGAGCGGGAGGGCCGACAATGAGCAGTTCTTC
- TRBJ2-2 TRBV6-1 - CASSKHLVWGSGELFF TGTGCCAGCAGTAAGCACCTTGTTTGGGGATCCGGGGAGCTGTTTTTT
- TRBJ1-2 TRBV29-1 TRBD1 CSVIGGQPLGYTF TGCAGCGTTATCGGGGGACAGCCCCTCGGCTACACCTTC
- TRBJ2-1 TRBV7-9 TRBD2 CASSLAGGPREQFF TGTGCCAGCAGCCTAGCGGGAGGGCCTCGAGAGCAGTTCTTC
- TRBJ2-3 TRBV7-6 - CASSPFGAPMDTQYF TGTGCCAGCAGCCCTTTTGGGGCCCCGATGGATACGCAGTATTTT
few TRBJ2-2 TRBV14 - CASSQAWGTGELFF TGTGCCAGCAGCCAAGCATGGGGGACCGGGGAGCTGTTTTTT
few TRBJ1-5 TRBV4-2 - CASSQDQEGGPQHF TGTGCCAGCAGCCAAGATCAGGAGGGGGGGCCCCAGCATTTT
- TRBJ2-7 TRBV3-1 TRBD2 CASSQLAGANEQYF TGTGCCAGCAGCCAACTAGCGGGAGCAAACGAGCAGTACTTC
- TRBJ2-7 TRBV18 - CASSPDLGTLGEQYF TGTGCCAGCTCACCCGACTTAGGGACCCTTGGCGAGCAGTACTTC
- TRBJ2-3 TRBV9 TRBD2 CASSMGLAGAGTQYF TGTGCCAGCAGCATGGGACTAGCGGGAGCTGGAACGCAGTATTTT
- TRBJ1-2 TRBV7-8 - CASSKNSGGYGYTF TGTGCCAGCAGTAAAAACTCGGGGGGCTATGGCTACACCTTC
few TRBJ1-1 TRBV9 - CASSVGPGNTEAFF TGTGCCAGCAGCGTAGGCCCTGGGAATACTGAAGCTTTCTTT
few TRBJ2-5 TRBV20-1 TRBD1 CSVWDRWDQETQYF TGCAGTGTTTGGGACAGATGGGACCAAGAGACCCAGTACTTC
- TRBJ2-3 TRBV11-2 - CASSTGPTDTQYF TGTGCCTCATCCACAGGCCCCACAGATACGCAGTATTTT
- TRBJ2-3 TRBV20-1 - CSARVDTQYF TGCAGTGCTAGGGTAGATACGCAGTATTTT
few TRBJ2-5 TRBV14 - CASSSAGARRETQYF TGTGCCAGCAGCTCTGCGGGGGCCAGGCGGGAGACCCAGTACTTC
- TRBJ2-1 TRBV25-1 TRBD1 CATKQGVEQFF TGTGCCACAAAACAGGGGGTCGAGCAGTTCTTC
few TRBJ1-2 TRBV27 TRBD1 CASSTSGGFYGYTF TGTGCCAGCAGTACCTCAGGGGGCTTCTATGGCTACACCTTC